Listed below are T cell receptor beta chains from one sample, sequenced in a study of spatial heterogeneity in lung cancer. TCRdb itself ran the 5' RACE reads through MiXCR, one entry per CDR3 protein. The sample has about 21,000 distinct CDR3 sequences; approximately 2.8% are singletons. Here the sequenced sample was lung tumor tissue, taken at surgery. Receptors originate from a male donor with early-stage non-small cell lung cancer. CDR3s include the opening cysteine and the closing phenylalanine or tryptophan. Fields, in order: D gene, CDR3 length, V gene, clone size, J gene, CDR3 DNA, CDR3 protein. The D gene is left open where the match is weak. Each size is how often the clone was seen (once, few, many) or a class if it is expanded.

D: TRBD1; length: 14; V: TRBV3-1; size: few; J: TRBJ1-6; DNA: TGTGCCAGCAGCCAGGACAGGGGGCGATCACCCCTCCACTTT; CDR3: CASSQDRGRSPLHF
D: TRBD1; length: 14; V: TRBV30; size: many; J: TRBJ1-2; DNA: TGTGCCTGGAGAAGAACAGGGGGCGCGGATGGCTACACCTTC; CDR3: CAWRRTGGADGYTF
D: NA; length: 15; V: TRBV5-6; size: many; J: TRBJ1-3; DNA: TGTGCCAGCAGCTTGTTCGCCGGGTCTGGAAACACCATATATTTT; CDR3: CASSLFAGSGNTIYF
D: NA; length: 14; V: TRBV20-1; size: many; J: TRBJ2-7; DNA: TGCAGTGCTAGACCAGGGGCGGGAGCTTACGAGCAGTACTTC; CDR3: CSARPGAGAYEQYF
D: TRBD1; length: 13; V: TRBV6-6; size: many; J: TRBJ1-2; DNA: TGTGCCAGCACCTTAACAGGGGGCAATGGCTACACCTTC; CDR3: CASTLTGGNGYTF
D: TRBD1; length: 18; V: TRBV4-3; size: many; J: TRBJ1-4; DNA: TGCGCCAGCAGCCAAGATTTGGTCAGAGGGACAGGGGGAGAAAAACTGTTTTTT; CDR3: CASSQDLVRGTGGEKLFF
D: TRBD1; length: 16; V: TRBV11-1; size: many; J: TRBJ2-7; DNA: TGTGCCAGCAGTTCTATCCTCGGACAGGCGTTACACGAGCAGTACTTC; CDR3: CASSSILGQALHEQYF
D: NA; length: 13; V: TRBV29-1; size: many; J: TRBJ2-2; DNA: TGCAGCGTTGAGTTTGGGGGCCACGGGGAGCTGTTTTTT; CDR3: CSVEFGGHGELFF
D: NA; length: 15; V: TRBV30; size: many; J: TRBJ1-5; DNA: TGTGCCTGGAGTCCCTATGAGGGGGGCAATCAGCCCCAGCATTTT; CDR3: CAWSPYEGGNQPQHF
D: NA; length: 16; V: TRBV2; size: many; J: TRBJ1-1; DNA: TGTGCCAGCAGTGAAAGAATAAGTTCGGGGAACACTGAAGCTTTCTTT; CDR3: CASSERISSGNTEAFF
D: TRBD2; length: 14; V: TRBV5-1; size: many; J: TRBJ2-7; DNA: TGCGCCAGCAGCTTGTCAACTAGCGCCCTGGAGCAGTACTTC; CDR3: CASSLSTSALEQYF
D: TRBD1; length: 13; V: TRBV24-1; size: many; J: TRBJ2-2; DNA: TGTGCCACCAGTGATCAGGGGGCGGGGGAGCTGTTTTTT; CDR3: CATSDQGAGELFF
D: TRBD1; length: 16; V: TRBV14; size: many; J: TRBJ2-1; DNA: TGTGCCAGCAGCCAGTGGCAGAGGGACAGGGCGAATGAGCAGTTCTTC; CDR3: CASSQWQRDRANEQFF
D: NA; length: 12; V: TRBV9; size: many; J: TRBJ2-1; DNA: NA; CDR3: CASSVGFGAEFF
D: TRBD1; length: 16; V: TRBV2; size: many; J: TRBJ2-1; DNA: TGTGCCAGCAGTGAAGCGGGACAGTCATACCCCAATGAGCAGTTCTTC; CDR3: CASSEAGQSYPNEQFF
D: NA; length: 13; V: TRBV5-1; size: many; J: TRBJ1-1; DNA: TGCGCCAGCAGCCCGGAGTGGGGTACTGAAGCTTTCTTT; CDR3: CASSPEWGTEAFF
D: TRBD1; length: 13; V: TRBV29-1; size: many; J: TRBJ1-1; DNA: TGCAGCGTCGCCGGGACAGGCCACACTGAAGCTTTCTTT; CDR3: CSVAGTGHTEAFF
D: NA; length: 13; V: TRBV12-3/TRBV12-4; size: many; J: TRBJ1-5; DNA: TGTGCCAGCAGTTTAGCGGGGGGTCAGCCCCAGCATTTT; CDR3: CASSLAGGQPQHF
D: TRBD2; length: 14; V: TRBV27; size: many; J: TRBJ2-1; DNA: TGTGCCAGCAGTTCGGGACTAGCGGGAGTTGAGCAGTTCTTC; CDR3: CASSSGLAGVEQFF
D: TRBD2; length: 19; V: TRBV7-9; size: few; J: TRBJ2-5; DNA: TGTGCCAGCAGCCCTGGACTAGCGGGAGGGAATTTTCCACAAGAGACCCAGTACTTC; CDR3: CASSPGLAGGNFPQETQYF
D: NA; length: 13; V: TRBV18; size: many; J: TRBJ2-3; DNA: TGTGCCAGCTCACTAACAGGGAGAGATACGCAGTATTTT; CDR3: CASSLTGRDTQYF
D: TRBD2; length: 15; V: TRBV29-1; size: many; J: TRBJ2-2; DNA: TGCAGCGTTGAAGGATCGGCTAGCGGGATCGGGGAGCTGTTTTTT; CDR3: CSVEGSASGIGELFF
D: NA; length: 15; V: TRBV5-1; size: many; J: TRBJ2-5; DNA: TGCGCCAGCAGCTATGCCCCGAGGGCCCAAGAGACCCAGTACTTC; CDR3: CASSYAPRAQETQYF
D: NA; length: 13; V: TRBV21-1; size: many; J: TRBJ1-1; DNA: TGTGCCAGCAGGCAGGGGATGAACACTGAAGCTTTCTTT; CDR3: CASRQGMNTEAFF
D: NA; length: 14; V: TRBV7-9; size: many; J: TRBJ1-2; DNA: TGTGCCACCACGAGACCTGGAGGAAACTATGGCTACACCTTC; CDR3: CATTRPGGNYGYTF
D: TRBD1; length: 14; V: TRBV5-1; size: many; J: TRBJ1-1; DNA: TGCGCCAGCAGCCCGGGACAGGGGGCCACTGAAGCTTTCTTT; CDR3: CASSPGQGATEAFF
D: NA; length: 13; V: TRBV7-2; size: many; J: TRBJ2-1; DNA: TGTGCCAGCGCCCGGGAGCCAAACAATGAGCAGTTCTTC; CDR3: CASAREPNNEQFF
D: NA; length: 12; V: TRBV3-1; size: many; J: TRBJ2-2; DNA: TGTGCCAGCAGGGAGAGCACCGGGGAGCTGTTTTTT; CDR3: CASRESTGELFF
D: NA; length: 14; V: TRBV7-9; size: many; J: TRBJ1-1; DNA: TGTGCCAGCAGCCCCCCCGGGCCGAACACTGAAGCTTTCTTT; CDR3: CASSPPGPNTEAFF
D: TRBD1; length: 15; V: TRBV12-3/TRBV12-4; size: many; J: TRBJ2-2; DNA: TGTGCCAGCAGGATAGACAGGGTAAACACCGGGGAGCTGTTTTTT; CDR3: CASRIDRVNTGELFF
D: NA; length: 13; V: TRBV18; size: many; J: TRBJ2-5; DNA: TGTGCCAGCTCACCGATTGGCAGGGAGACCCAGTACTTC; CDR3: CASSPIGRETQYF
D: NA; length: 10; V: TRBV29-1; size: many; J: TRBJ2-1; DNA: TGCAGCGTCGACTACAATGAGCAGTTCTTC; CDR3: CSVDYNEQFF
D: TRBD2; length: 14; V: TRBV7-9; size: many; J: TRBJ2-1; DNA: TGTGCCAGCAGCTTACTAGCGGGAGAATATGAGCAGTTCTTC; CDR3: CASSLLAGEYEQFF
D: TRBD2; length: 14; V: TRBV12-3/TRBV12-4; size: many; J: TRBJ2-7; DNA: TGTGCCAGCTCTGTAGCGGGTCTCTCCTACGAGCAGTACTTC; CDR3: CASSVAGLSYEQYF
D: NA; length: 13; V: TRBV10-3; size: many; J: TRBJ2-7; DNA: TGTGCCATCAGTGAGGGGGATAACTACGAGCAGTACTTC; CDR3: CAISEGDNYEQYF
D: NA; length: 13; V: TRBV20-1; size: many; J: TRBJ1-2; DNA: TGCAGTGCTAGAGACGCCTCCGAGGCCGGCTACACCTTC; CDR3: CSARDASEAGYTF
D: TRBD1; length: 15; V: TRBV7-9; size: medium-sized; J: TRBJ1-2; DNA: TGTGCCAGCGAGTCTACAGGGGGCACATACTATGGCTACACCTTC; CDR3: CASESTGGTYYGYTF
D: NA; length: 11; V: TRBV12-3/TRBV12-4; size: many; J: TRBJ1-2; DNA: TGTGCCAGCAGTCTGAACTATGGCTACACCTTC; CDR3: CASSLNYGYTF
D: TRBD2; length: 19; V: TRBV6-6; size: many; J: TRBJ2-5; DNA: TGTGCCAGCAGTTACTCGAACCCTTCCACGGGAGGGCTTGACGAGACCCAGTACTTC; CDR3: CASSYSNPSTGGLDETQYF
D: NA; length: 15; V: TRBV7-8; size: many; J: TRBJ1-1; DNA: TGTGCCAGCAGCTTAATGCCGGCCATGAACACTGAAGCTTTCTTT; CDR3: CASSLMPAMNTEAFF
D: NA; length: 15; V: TRBV6-5; size: many; J: TRBJ2-3; DNA: TGTGCCAGCAGTAGATCTGGGGAAATCACAGATACGCAGTATTTT; CDR3: CASSRSGEITDTQYF
D: TRBD1; length: 12; V: TRBV29-1; size: many; J: TRBJ1-2; DNA: TGCAGCGTTCGACAGGGTAACTATGGCTACACCTTC; CDR3: CSVRQGNYGYTF
D: NA; length: 12; V: TRBV12-3/TRBV12-4; size: many; J: TRBJ2-5; DNA: TGTGCCAGCAGCGCGAACATTAAGACCCAGTACTTC; CDR3: CASSANIKTQYF
D: NA; length: 15; V: TRBV7-8; size: many; J: TRBJ2-1; DNA: TGTGCCAGCAGCTTACGGGTTCAGTCCTACAATGAGCAGTTCTTC; CDR3: CASSLRVQSYNEQFF
D: NA; length: 14; V: TRBV7-9; size: many; J: TRBJ1-1; DNA: TGTGCCAGCAGCTTTGACACCACTGGGACTGAAGCTTTCTTT; CDR3: CASSFDTTGTEAFF